These 21 T cell receptor beta chains originate from one sample sequenced in a study of cytomegalovirus exposure and HLA in healthy donors. PCR involved 60 Vbeta and 13 Jbeta primers. Profiled with immunoSEQ multiplex PCR; TCRdb holds only in-frame clones, not every one. The table includes fewer than 130,000 clones, approximately 80% detected once. What was sequenced was PBMCs. All receptors derive from a female donor in good health and CMV-seropositive.

The chain is built from TRBV28 and TRBJ2-7; D remains unclear. The CDR3 is 12 residues long. The germline V gene has CDR1 MDHEN and CDR2 SYDVKM. Deletions cut 6 bases from V and 4 bases from J, with 10 bases between. The CDR3 region is CASSLGRYEQYF. Written as DNA, the CDR3 is TGTGCCAGCAGCCTTGGCCGTTACGAGCAGTACTTC. The whole variable domain, filled in from reference TRBV28 and TRBJ2-7, reads DVKVTQSSRYLVKRTGEKVFLECVQDMDHENMFWYRQDPGLGLRLIYFSYDVKMKEKGDIPEGYSVSREKKERFSLILESASTNQTSMYLCASSLGRYEQYFGPGTRLTVT.

The J gene is TRBJ2-1, the V gene TRBV20-1, with no clear D. Germline values: CDR1 DFQATT, CDR2 SNEGSKA (reference sequence). CDR3 length equals 11 residues. V gave up 8 bases and J gave up 5 bases, with 10 bases separating them. CDR3 coding DNA: TGCAGTACTGCGGCGAACAATGAGCAGTTCTTC. Translating it yields CSTAANNEQFF.

This clone was seen only a few times. This sequence joins TRBV11-3 and TRBJ2-2; D may be TRBD2 (5 bases). Looked up from germline, CDR1 is SGHNT and CDR2 is YENEEA. The CDR3 sequence is 15 residues long. Deletions cut 1 base from V and 4 bases from J, with 10 bases between. DNA of the CDR3: TGTGCCAGCAGCTTAGTGGCAGGAGGCACCGGGGAGCTGTTTTTT. Its protein is CASSLVAGGTGELFF.

The V and J genes are TRBV19 and TRBJ2-3, with 9 bases lining up with TRBD1. J lost 3 bases, V lost 6 bases, and 4 bases had no gene match. The CDR3 contains 14 residues. The V gene's germline CDR1 is LNHDA and CDR2 SQIVND (reference sequence). CDR3: CASRSDRGTDTQYF. CDR3 nucleotides: TGTGCCAGTAGATCGGACAGGGGAACAGATACGCAGTATTTT.

Regarding this clone: A read error may produce the germline difference seen at one junction end. Within the sample, other DNA sequences also encode this same CDR3. The V gene is TRBV5-4, the J gene TRBJ2-1; TRBD2 matches at 8 bases. This CDR3 has 16 residues. Germline V gene sequence: CDR1 SGHNT, CDR2 YYREEE (reference sequence). The CDR3 DNA reads as TGTGCCAGCAGCTCTCGGGGCGGGGGGCCAAACAATGAACAGTTCTTC. As protein: CASSSRGGGPNNEQFF.

The CDR3 spells CASSEQGGGNQPQHF. DNA for the CDR3: TGTGCCAGCAGTGAACAGGGGGGCGGCAATCAGCCCCAGCATTTT. V is TRBV6-1 and J is TRBJ1-5, with TRBD1 matching over 7 bases. Trimming at V came to 2 bases and at J to 2 bases, leaving 3 bases not matched to a gene. Per the germline V gene, CDR1 is MNHNS and CDR2 is SASEGT. This CDR3 has 15 residues.

This clone was seen once. The chain recombines TRBV28 with TRBJ1-2; maybe TRBD1 (5 bases). This CDR3 is built from 12 residues. Germline CDR1 reads MDHEN; CDR2 reads SYDVKM. The V gene lost 5 bases and the J gene lost 8 bases, with 12 bases spanning the gap. CDR3 loop: CASSVQGRGYTF. CDR3 nucleotide sequence: TGTGCCAGCAGTGTCCAGGGCCGAGGCTACACCTTC.

This clone showed up just a few times. This rearrangement joins TRBV28 to TRBJ1-2; no clear D. Germline values: CDR1 MDHEN, CDR2 SYDVKM. The length of the CDR3 is 15 residues. Trimming stripped 7 bases from V and 7 bases from J, with 22 bases between. The CDR3 here is CASILRASIRGGYTF. The CDR3 DNA is TGTGCCAGCATCCTACGGGCTTCAATCCGGGGTGGCTACACCTTC.

The chain couples TRBV5-1 to TRBJ2-1; 13 bases are shared with TRBD2. Trimming at V came to 4 bases and at J to 10 bases, leaving 5 bases not matched to a gene. CDR1 SGHRS and CDR2 YFSETQ come from the germline V gene. The CDR3 totals 14 residues. The CDR3 nucleotides are TGCGCCAGCAGCCAAGGGACTAGCGGGAACGAGCAGTTCTTC. Its protein product is CASSQGTSGNEQFF.

The chain combines TRBV2 with TRBJ1-5, with D perhaps matching TRBD1 (6 bases). The length of the CDR3 is 15 residues. The V end lost 6 bases, the J end lost 7 bases, and 19 bases lay between the germline ends. Germline V gene lookup returns CDR1 SNHLY and CDR2 FYNNEI. CDR3 coding DNA: TGTGCCAGCAGCCCGGGGGGCCCCAGGGGACAGCCCCAGCATTTT. It codes for CASSPGGPRGQPQHF.

The V and J genes are TRBV7-2 and TRBJ2-4; 9 positions agree with TRBD2. V lost 4 bases to trimming and J lost 4 bases; unmatched junction nucleotides: 5. Germline V gene lookup returns CDR1 SGHTA and CDR2 FQGNSA. The length of the CDR3 is 15 residues. CDR3 DNA: TGTGCCAGCAGCTCTAGCGGGAACTTTAAAAACATTCAGTACTTC. This codes for CASSSSGNFKNIQYF.

In this sample, this clone turned up once. CDR3: CASKPTGGNTEAFF. The CDR3 coding sequence is TGTGCCAGCAAGCCGACAGGGGGAAACACTGAAGCTTTCTTT. The rearrangement links TRBV6-6 to TRBJ1-1; 9 positions agree with TRBD1. The CDR3 extends over 14 amino acids. V was pared by 7 bases and J by 2 bases, with 5 bases of the junction left unmatched. CDR1 and CDR2 (germline): MNHNY, SVGAGI (reference sequence).

The count of this clone is one. The CDR3, as DNA: TGTGCCAGCAGCCAAGGACGGGACTTGCAGTTCTTC. Translation gives CASSQGRDLQFF. The chain links TRBV4-2 to TRBJ2-1, with D perhaps matching TRBD2 (6 bases). The V end lost 1 base, the J end lost 12 bases, and 10 bases lay between the germline ends. The CDR3 sequence is 12 residues long. Germline assignment: CDR1 LGHNA and CDR2 YNFKEQ.

The V gene is TRBV15, the J gene TRBJ2-1; TRBD2 aligns across 8 bases. The CDR3 covers 18 residues. Trimming at V came to 1 base and at J to 0 bases, leaving 8 bases not matched to a gene. CDR1 and CDR2 (germline): LNHNV, YYDKDF (reference sequence). Here the CDR3 DNA reads TGTGCCACCAGCAGAGGGGCGGGAGGTCCGAGCTCCTACAATGAGCAGTTCTTC. This encodes CATSRGAGGPSSYNEQFF.

V usage is TRBV5-6 and J usage is TRBJ1-5, with a tentative D call TRBD1 (6 bases). Trimming took off 3 bases at V and 0 bases at J, with 10 bases between the two ends. CDR1 SGHDT and CDR2 YYEEEE come from the germline V gene. This CDR3 spans 15 amino acids. CDR3 nucleotide sequence: TGTGCCAGCAGCTCACAGGGCATTAGCAATCAGCCCCAGCATTTT. This encodes CASSSQGISNQPQHF.

The rearrangement joins TRBV9 to TRBJ2-5, with 8 bases aligning to TRBD2. V trimming: 0 bases; J trimming: 2 bases; junction bases outside the gene matches: 6. This CDR3 has 16 amino acids. Germline CDR1 and CDR2: SGDLS and YYNGEE. CDR3 sequence (DNA): TGTGCCAGCAGCGTAGAGTTAGCGGGAAATCAAGAGACCCAGTACTTC. Protein: CASSVELAGNQETQYF.

This clone was recorded once. The chain couples TRBV10-2 to TRBJ2-7, with a weak D call TRBD1 (6 bases). The CDR3 totals 15 residues. V gave up 0 bases and J gave up 5 bases, with 14 bases separating them. Germline V gives CDR1 WSHSY, CDR2 SAAADI. CDR3 sequence reads: CASSESRQGSDEQYF. In nucleotides, the CDR3 is TGCGCCAGCAGTGAGTCGCGGCAGGGGTCGGACGAGCAGTACTTC.

The V call is TRBV6-5, the J call TRBJ2-2; perhaps TRBD2 as D (7 bases). Germline CDR1 is MNHEY and CDR2 is SVGAGI. Trimming removed 3 bases from V and 4 bases from J, with 15 bases in between. This CDR3 is built from 16 residues. The CDR3 bases are TGTGCCAGCAGTTATACTTGGGGGGGCCGCACCGGGGAGCTGTTTTTT. Amino acids: CASSYTWGGRTGELFF.

The chain employs TRBV4-3 and TRBJ1-1; a weak D match, TRBD1 (5 bases). The CDR3 is 15 amino acids. Germline CDR1 is LGHNA and CDR2 is YSLEER. V lost 0 bases, J lost 0 bases, and 8 bases lay in between. The CDR3 sequence is CASSQEEGMNTEAFF. The CDR3 DNA sequence: TGCGCCAGCAGCCAAGAGGAGGGGATGAACACTGAAGCTTTCTTT.

The chain has TRBV5-1 and TRBJ2-3, with 10 positions matching TRBD1. J lost 3 bases, V lost 7 bases, and 14 bases had no gene match. Germline-derived CDR1 and CDR2 are SGHRS and YFSETQ. This CDR3 has 17 amino acids. CDR3 sequence reads: CASGPWRRTGGTDTQYF. In nucleotides, the CDR3 is TGCGCCAGCGGCCCATGGCGCAGGACAGGGGGGACAGATACGCAGTATTTT.

The rearrangement uses TRBV29-1 and TRBJ2-3, with D maybe TRBD2 (5 bases). The germline V and J ends were trimmed by 3 bases and 10 bases, with 14 bases remaining between them. The CDR3 totals 12 residues. From germline, CDR1 is SQVTM and CDR2 ANQGSEA. DNA of the CDR3: TGCAGCGTTGAGGTGTCGGCGAGGGCGCAGTATTTT. Its protein product is CSVEVSARAQYF.